What follows are 30 T cell receptor beta chains derived from one specimen sequenced in a study of blood T cell repertoires in COVID-19. Only in-frame clones appear in the TCRdb table, and some are missing; sequencing was by immunoSEQ multiplex PCR. The data hold around 150,000 clones, with roughly 71% observed a single time. The sample was peripheral blood. These receptors were collected from an elderly woman with acute or convalescent COVID-19.

J is TRBJ1-6 and V is TRBV5-1, with a tentative D call TRBD1 (6 bases). From germline, CDR1 is SGHRS and CDR2 YFSETQ. This CDR3 has 16 residues. V was shortened by 0 bases and J by 5 bases, with 12 bases between the two germline ends. CDR3 nucleotide sequence: TGCGCCAGCAGCTTGGAGACAGGCTGGAATAATTCACCCCTCCACTTT. This sequence encodes CASSLETGWNNSPLHF.

The rearrangement uses TRBV19 and TRBJ2-1, with 13 bases that match TRBD2. The ends lost 3 bases at V and 12 bases at J; junction bases unmatched: 5. The CDR3 totals 14 residues. The germline V gene encodes CDR1 LNHDA and CDR2 SQIVND (reference sequence). CDR3 protein: CASSIRLAGGWQFF. The CDR3 DNA reads TGTGCCAGTAGTATCAGACTAGCGGGGGGTTGGCAGTTCTTC.

The V call is TRBV6-5, the J call TRBJ1-1; no definite D call. Germline lookup yields CDR1 MNHEY and CDR2 SVGAGI. V was pared by 6 bases and J by 3 bases, with 17 bases between. The CDR3 totals 15 residues. The CDR3 spells CASSLPREGDTEAFF. The CDR3 coding sequence is TGTGCCAGCAGCCTACCGAGGGAGGGTGACACTGAAGCTTTCTTT.

The chain employs TRBV19 and TRBJ1-2; 8 nucleotides match TRBD1. V shed 6 bases, J shed 8 bases, and the junction held 11 bases outside the gene matches. CDR3 length: 14 residues. The germline V gene encodes CDR1 LNHDA and CDR2 SQIVND (reference sequence). The CDR3 protein is CASSRQGMREGYTF. The CDR3, as DNA: TGTGCCAGTAGCCGACAGGGGATGAGGGAAGGCTACACCTTC.

The chain links TRBV4-2 to TRBJ2-1, with 7 bases fitting TRBD2. This CDR3 spans 20 amino acids. V gave up 0 bases and J gave up 4 bases; unmatched junction bases: 18. Germline V gives CDR1 LGHNA, CDR2 YNFKEQ. The CDR3 loop reads CASSQDLSGTTPLGYNEQFF. The CDR3 DNA reads as TGTGCCAGCAGCCAAGATCTCAGCGGGACTACTCCATTGGGATACAATGAGCAGTTCTTC.

This clone came up a few times. The chain uses TRBV6-6 and TRBJ1-5; 7 nucleotides line up with TRBD1. From germline, CDR1 is MNHNY and CDR2 SVGAGI (reference sequence). The CDR3 loop spans 15 amino acids. J lost 6 bases, V lost 6 bases, and 11 bases had no gene match. The CDR3 reads CASRLDRERPQPQHF. CDR3 bases: TGTGCCAGCAGACTCGACAGGGAACGACCTCAGCCCCAGCATTTT.

The chain couples TRBV5-1 to TRBJ2-1; D not resolved. The CDR3 covers 14 residues. V lost 4 bases, J lost 0 bases, and 8 bases lay in between. CDR1 and CDR2 (germline): SGHRS, YFSETQ. The CDR3 loop is CASSPESSYNEQFF. CDR3 nucleotides: TGCGCCAGCAGCCCTGAGAGCTCCTACAATGAGCAGTTCTTC. The variable domain in full, completed from reference TRBV5-1 and TRBJ2-1, reads KAGVTQTPRYLIKTRGQQVTLSCSPISGHRSVSWYQQTPGQGLQFLFEYFSETQRNKGNFPGRFSGRQFSNSRSEMNVSTLELGDSALYLCASSPESSYNEQFFGPGTRLTVL.

This clone was observed a handful of times. The CDR3 coding sequence is TGTGCCAGTAGTAACAGGGGGAGCCCTGAAGCTTTCTTT. Translated, it gives CASSNRGSPEAFF. This chain joins TRBV19 and TRBJ1-1; 8 nucleotides match TRBD1. Germline loops: CDR1 LNHDA, CDR2 SQIVND (reference sequence). Trimming cost V 4 bases and J 6 bases; bases outside gene matches: 4. The CDR3 runs 13 residues.

This chain links TRBV7-3 with TRBJ2-3, with TRBD2 identical over 8 bases. Germline trimming cut 3 bases from V and 8 bases from J; bases unmatched to any gene: 4. Germline CDR1 SGHTA, CDR2 FQGTGA. The CDR3 is 13 amino acids. The DNA for the CDR3 is TGTGCCAGCAGCTTGGGGACTAGTCGTACGCAGTATTTT. Protein product: CASSLGTSRTQYF.

The rearrangement links TRBV2 to TRBJ1-5; 8 positions agree with TRBD1. The V gene's germline CDR1 is SNHLY and CDR2 FYNNEI. V gave up 3 bases and J gave up 6 bases; unmatched junction bases: 4. The CDR3 loop spans 14 amino acids. CDR3 in DNA: TGTGCCAGCAGTGAGTTACAGGGGGGTCAGCCCCAGCATTTT. It translates to CASSELQGGQPQHF.

This clone was detected only once. The chain uses TRBV7-9 and TRBJ1-2, with D uncertain. The germline V and J ends were trimmed by 5 bases and 3 bases, with 16 bases remaining between them. The CDR3 extends over 15 amino acids. The germline V gene encodes CDR1 SEHNR and CDR2 FQNEAQ (reference sequence). For the CDR3, the DNA is TGTGCCAGCAGCCCCCCAGCCTGGCGGGACTATGGCTACACCTTC. It codes for CASSPPAWRDYGYTF. Filled out from reference TRBV7-9 and TRBJ1-2, the complete variable domain reads DTGVSQNPRHKITKRGQNVTFRCDPISEHNRLYWYRQTLGQGPEFLTYFQNEAQLEKSRLLSDRFSAERPKGSFSTLEIQRTEQGDSAMYLCASSPPAWRDYGYTFGSGTRLTVV.

This clone was picked up one time. The rearrangement uses TRBV5-1 and TRBJ1-1; 9 bases fit TRBD1. Germline trimming cut 4 bases from V and 6 bases from J; bases unmatched to any gene: 7. The CDR3 has 14 amino acids. Per germline, CDR1 SGHRS and CDR2 YFSETQ. The CDR3 nucleotides are TGCGCCAGCAGCGGAACCGGGACAGGGTCTGAAGCTTTCTTT. Its protein product is CASSGTGTGSEAFF.

This clone was seen only once. This chain connects TRBV12-3 or TRBV12-4 to TRBJ2-1; 7 bases are shared with TRBD1. The CDR3 consists of 12 residues. Trimming cost V 5 bases and J 7 bases; bases outside gene matches: 2. For the CDR3, the DNA is TGTGCCAGCAGTCGACAGGGTAATGAGCAGTTCTTC. Translated: CASSRQGNEQFF.

The chain is built from TRBV3-1 (or the pseudogene TRBV3-2) and TRBJ2-5; TRBD2 matches at 10 bases. V lost 3 bases and J lost 3; bases outside the gene matches: 16. CDR1 is LGHDT and CDR2 is YNNKEL in the germline V gene (reference sequence). The length of the CDR3 is 19 residues. CDR3: CASSQEWLAGAFREETQYF. The CDR3 coding sequence is TGTGCCAGCAGCCAGGAGTGGCTAGCGGGGGCCTTCCGTGAAGAGACCCAGTACTTC.

The CDR3 region has the DNA TGTGCCTGGAGTGTACGGGGGGATGGCAATCAGCCCCAGCATTTT. Its protein is CAWSVRGDGNQPQHF. This chain joins TRBV30 and TRBJ1-5; D is possibly TRBD1 (5 bases). Germline V CDR1 and CDR2: GTSNPN, SVGIG (reference sequence). This CDR3 spans 15 amino acids. V was shortened by 0 bases and J by 2 bases, with 11 bases between the two germline ends.

The chain joins TRBV10-1 to TRBJ2-5; 7 bases agree with TRBD2. V lost 4 bases, J lost 5 bases, and 7 bases stayed unmatched. CDR3 size: 14 residues. Germline V gene data show CDR1 as WNHNN and CDR2 as SYGVQD (reference sequence). In DNA, the CDR3 is TGCGCCAGCAGTGGTGGGAGGGCCCGGGAGACCCAGTACTTC. This gives the protein CASSGGRARETQYF.

This rearrangement joins TRBV23-1 to TRBJ2-7; 7 bases agree with TRBD1. TRBV23-1 has ORF status, its function being uncertain. The CDR3 covers 14 residues. V gave up 5 bases and J gave up 3 bases; unmatched junction bases: 7. The CDR3 loop is CASSGTGAFYEQYF. The CDR3 DNA reads as TGCGCCAGCAGTGGTACAGGGGCCTTCTACGAGCAGTACTTC.

The chain couples TRBV5-4 to TRBJ2-2; 9 bases agree with TRBD1. V lost 0 bases to trimming and J lost 3 bases; unmatched junction nucleotides: 3. Germline CDR1 is SGHNT and CDR2 is YYREEE (reference sequence). The length of the CDR3 is 16 residues. In DNA form, the CDR3 reads TGTGCCAGCAGCTTGGGGGGACAGGGTTACACCGGGGAGCTGTTTTTT. It encodes CASSLGGQGYTGELFF.

The chain joins TRBV3-1 (or the pseudogene TRBV3-2) to TRBJ1-1; D uncertain. Germline assignment: CDR1 LGHDT and CDR2 YNNKEL (reference sequence). The CDR3 has 11 residues. V was cut by 6 bases and J by 8 bases, with 10 bases left in between. CDR3 sequence: CASSGRREAFF. The CDR3 bases are TGTGCCAGCAGTGGACGGAGGGAAGCTTTCTTT.

The genes are TRBV7-2 and TRBJ1-1, with D hard to call. The CDR3 totals 13 residues. The V gene lost 3 bases and the J gene lost 2 bases, with 7 bases spanning the gap. CDR1 is SGHTA, CDR2 FQGNSA, per germline. CDR3 loop: CASSFVTNTEAFF. The CDR3 bases are TGTGCCAGCAGCTTTGTTACTAACACTGAAGCTTTCTTT.

This clone has just a few counts. The V call is TRBV7-6, the J call TRBJ2-1; 7 bases match TRBD2. This CDR3 has 16 residues. Germline V lookup: CDR1 SGHVS, CDR2 FNYEAQ. The V and J ends lost 4 bases and 2 bases, in that order; junction bases with no gene match: 8. CDR3 residues: CASSSSGTTTYNEQFF. The CDR3 nucleotides read TGTGCCAGCAGCTCTTCCGGGACTACTACCTACAATGAGCAGTTCTTC.

The rearrangement uses TRBV4-2 and TRBJ1-5, with 9 bases aligning to TRBD1. The CDR3 spans 15 residues. After removal of 3 bases from V and 9 bases from J, the junction contained 9 bases not matched to a gene. CDR1 LGHNA and CDR2 YNFKEQ come from the germline V gene. DNA of the CDR3: TGTGCCAGCAGCCAGGGGGACAGGGCCCTGGGGCCCCAGCATTTT. Encoded protein: CASSQGDRALGPQHF.

The chain combines TRBV27 with TRBJ2-7; TRBD2 agrees at 14 bases. Germline loops: CDR1 MNHEY, CDR2 SMNVEV (reference sequence). CDR3 length: 17 residues. V shed 5 bases, J shed 4 bases, and the junction held 10 bases outside the gene matches. The CDR3 bases are TGTGCCAGCAGTCCCGAGACTAGCGGGAGGGCTATATACGAGCAGTACTTC. Its protein product is CASSPETSGRAIYEQYF.

The chain couples TRBV7-2 to TRBJ2-7; no clear D. CDR3 length: 14 residues. CDR1 is SGHTA, CDR2 FQGNSA, per germline. V lost 5 bases to trimming and J lost 0 bases, with 11 bases between them. CDR3 nucleotide sequence: TGTGCCAGCAGCCGCGACATAGGCTCCTACGAGCAGTACTTC. It specifies CASSRDIGSYEQYF.

The chain joins TRBV6-5 to TRBJ1-5; possibly TRBD1 for D (6 bases). V lost 6 bases to trimming and J lost 1 base, with 7 bases between them. The CDR3 runs to 13 residues. Germline CDR1 and CDR2: MNHEY and SVGAGI. The CDR3 here is CASRQGSNQPQHF. The DNA of the CDR3 is TGTGCCAGCAGACAGGGAAGCAATCAGCCCCAGCATTTT.

This chain joins TRBV6-5 and TRBJ2-7; TRBD1 agrees at 7 bases. This CDR3 comprises 16 residues. V was pared by 1 base and J by 1 base, with 7 bases of the junction left unmatched. The germline gives CDR1 MNHEY, CDR2 SVGAGI. CDR3 in DNA: TGTGCCAGCAGTTACTGGGACGGGACAGTTTCCTACGAGCAGTACTTC. Protein: CASSYWDGTVSYEQYF.

The sample holds a few counts of this clone. The chain carries TRBV5-1 and TRBJ2-5; possible D gene TRBD2, 6 bases. V was cut by 6 bases and J by 4 bases, with 19 bases left in between. CDR3 length: 15 amino acids. Germline V gene lookup returns CDR1 SGHRS and CDR2 YFSETQ. The CDR3 protein is CASILSGEPGETQYF. CDR3 DNA sequence: TGCGCCAGCATCCTTTCGGGGGAGCCTGGAGAGACCCAGTACTTC.

The V call is TRBV5-6, the J call TRBJ1-2; D unresolved. Germline V gene sequence: CDR1 SGHDT, CDR2 YYEEEE. Trimming left V 0 bases short and J 1 base short, with 4 bases between. The CDR3 length is 13 residues. Here the CDR3 DNA reads TGTGCCAGCAGCTTGGAGAGTAACTATGGCTACACCTTC. Translation: CASSLESNYGYTF.

The gene calls are TRBV19 and TRBJ1-4; D may be TRBD1 (6 bases). The ends were cut back, 3 bases at V and 3 bases at J, with 11 bases in the middle. The CDR3 sequence is 15 residues long. Germline V lookup: CDR1 LNHDA, CDR2 SQIVND (reference sequence). This chain's CDR3 is CASSIRGASNEKLFF. As DNA, the CDR3 is TGTGCCAGTAGTATCAGGGGCGCTTCTAATGAAAAACTGTTTTTT.

This sequence joins TRBV5-6 and TRBJ1-2; D is uncertain. This CDR3 has 14 residues. V gave up 5 bases and J gave up 2 bases, with 13 bases separating them. Germline V gene data show CDR1 as SGHDT and CDR2 as YYEEEE. The CDR3 loop is CASSPGGQNYGYTF. CDR3 in DNA: TGTGCCAGCAGTCCCGGAGGGCAGAACTATGGCTACACCTTC.